The next 2 T cell receptor beta chains were all read from a single sample in a study of regulatory T cells in long-lasting Graves disease. According to the study, TCR beta libraries were built with iRepertoire HTBI primers and CDR3-region Arm-PCR. Using its own MiXCR run on the multiplex PCR reads, TCRdb lists one record per CDR3 protein. The sample contains approximately 470,000 distinct CDR3 sequences, about 20% of which appear only once. Time point given: persistent/refractory GD, antithyroid drugs over 5 years with positive TRAb. Scientists built the TCR library using RNA that was extracted from PBMCs. This sample comprised peripheral blood mononuclear cells (PBMCs), obtained when the disease was refractory, from a patient treated with antithyroid drugs. These TCRs come from a female donor with Graves disease.

The J gene is TRBJ1-5, the V gene TRBV30; tentative D call: TRBD1 (6 bases). From germline, CDR1 is GTSNPN and CDR2 SVGIG (reference sequence). The CDR3 length is 16 residues. Trimming stripped 2 bases from V and 0 bases from J, with 14 bases between. The CDR3 DNA sequence: TGTGCCTGGAGTCAAGGACAGCACTATAGCAATCAGCCCCAGCATTTT. Encoded protein: CAWSQGQHYSNQPQHF.

This clonotype was seen repeatedly, ten times or more. The chain's CDR3 is CASKVTGAISGNTIYF. CDR3 nucleotides: TGTGCCAGCAAAGTCACAGGGGCTATCTCTGGAAACACCATATATTTT. The chain recombines TRBV2 with TRBJ1-3; 7 bases map to TRBD1. CDR1 SNHLY and CDR2 FYNNEI come from the germline V gene. With 7 bases clipped from V and 0 bases from J, the junction kept 9 bases outside the gene matches. The CDR3 is made up of 16 amino acids.